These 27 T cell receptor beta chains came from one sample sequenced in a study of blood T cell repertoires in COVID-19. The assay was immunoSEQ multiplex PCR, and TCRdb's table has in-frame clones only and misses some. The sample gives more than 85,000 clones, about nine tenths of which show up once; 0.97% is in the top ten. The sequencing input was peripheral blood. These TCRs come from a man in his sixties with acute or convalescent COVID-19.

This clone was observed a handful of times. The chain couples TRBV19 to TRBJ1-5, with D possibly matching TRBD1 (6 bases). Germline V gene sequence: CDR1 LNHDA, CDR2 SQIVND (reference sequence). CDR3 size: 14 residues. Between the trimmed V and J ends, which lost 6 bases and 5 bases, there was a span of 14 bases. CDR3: CASRVPGEHQPQHF. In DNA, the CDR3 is TGTGCCAGTAGAGTACCAGGGGAGCATCAGCCCCAGCATTTT. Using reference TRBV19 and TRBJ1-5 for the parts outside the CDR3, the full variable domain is DGGITQSPKYLFRKEGQNVTLSCEQNLNHDAMYWYRQDPGQGLRLIYYSQIVNDFQKGDIAEGYSVSREKKESFPLTVTSAQKNPTAFYLCASRVPGEHQPQHFGDGTRLSIL.

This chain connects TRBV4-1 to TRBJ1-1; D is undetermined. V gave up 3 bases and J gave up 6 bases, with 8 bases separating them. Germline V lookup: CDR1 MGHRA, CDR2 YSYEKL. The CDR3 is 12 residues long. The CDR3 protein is CASSHYGPEAFF. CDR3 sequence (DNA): TGCGCCAGCAGCCACTATGGTCCTGAAGCTTTCTTT.

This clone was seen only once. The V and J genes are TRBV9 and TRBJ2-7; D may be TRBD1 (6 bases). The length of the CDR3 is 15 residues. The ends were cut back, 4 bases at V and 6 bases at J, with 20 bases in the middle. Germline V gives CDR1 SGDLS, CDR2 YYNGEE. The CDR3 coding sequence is TGTGCCAGCAGCCCCCGTCTCGGGACACTAGGCGAGCAGTACTTC. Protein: CASSPRLGTLGEQYF.

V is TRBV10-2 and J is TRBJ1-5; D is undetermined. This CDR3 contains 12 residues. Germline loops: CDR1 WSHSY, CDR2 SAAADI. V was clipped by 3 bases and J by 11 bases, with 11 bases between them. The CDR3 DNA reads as TGCGCCAGCAGTGACCCATTAGAAGCCCAGCATTTT. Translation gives CASSDPLEAQHF.

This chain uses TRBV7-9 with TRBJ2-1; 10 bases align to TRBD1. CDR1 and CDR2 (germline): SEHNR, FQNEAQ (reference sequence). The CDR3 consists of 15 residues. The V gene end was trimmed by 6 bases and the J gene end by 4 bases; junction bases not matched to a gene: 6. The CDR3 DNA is TGTGCCAGCAGGAGACAGGGGGCGGTTTACAATGAGCAGTTCTTC. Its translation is CASRRQGAVYNEQFF.

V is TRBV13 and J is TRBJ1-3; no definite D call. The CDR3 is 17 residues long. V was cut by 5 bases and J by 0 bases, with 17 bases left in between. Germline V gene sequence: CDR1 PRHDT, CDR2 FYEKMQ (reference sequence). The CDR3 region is CASSQRGGRNSGNTIYF. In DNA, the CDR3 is TGTGCCAGCAGCCAAAGAGGCGGCCGAAACTCTGGAAACACCATATATTTT.

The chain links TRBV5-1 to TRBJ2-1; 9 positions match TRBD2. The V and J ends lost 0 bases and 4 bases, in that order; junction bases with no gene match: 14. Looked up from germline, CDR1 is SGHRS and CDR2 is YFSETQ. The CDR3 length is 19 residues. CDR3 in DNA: TGCGCCAGCAGCTTGGGTGGTGGTGCGGCGGGAGGGACATACAATGAGCAGTTCTTC. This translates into CASSLGGGAAGGTYNEQFF. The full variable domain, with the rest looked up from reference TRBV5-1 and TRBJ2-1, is KAGVTQTPRYLIKTRGQQVTLSCSPISGHRSVSWYQQTPGQGLQFLFEYFSETQRNKGNFPGRFSGRQFSNSRSEMNVSTLELGDSALYLCASSLGGGAAGGTYNEQFFGPGTRLTVL.

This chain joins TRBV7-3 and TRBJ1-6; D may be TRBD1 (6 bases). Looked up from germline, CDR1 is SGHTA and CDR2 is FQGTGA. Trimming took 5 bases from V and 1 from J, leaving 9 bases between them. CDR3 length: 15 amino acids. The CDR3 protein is CASSERGSYNSPLHF. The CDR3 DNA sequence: TGTGCCAGCAGCGAGAGGGGGTCCTATAATTCACCCCTCCACTTT. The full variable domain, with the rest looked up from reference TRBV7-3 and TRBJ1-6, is GAGVSQTPSNKVTEKGKYVELRCDPISGHTALYWYRQSLGQGPEFLIYFQGTGAADDSGLPNDRFFAVRPEGSVSTLKIQRTERGDSAVYLCASSERGSYNSPLHFGNGTRLTVT.

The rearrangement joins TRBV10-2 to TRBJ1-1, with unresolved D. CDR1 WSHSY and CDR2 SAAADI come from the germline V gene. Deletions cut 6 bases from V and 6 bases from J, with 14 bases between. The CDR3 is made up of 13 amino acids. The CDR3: CASRPAGGSEAFF. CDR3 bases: TGCGCCAGCAGACCGGCGGGAGGATCTGAAGCTTTCTTT.

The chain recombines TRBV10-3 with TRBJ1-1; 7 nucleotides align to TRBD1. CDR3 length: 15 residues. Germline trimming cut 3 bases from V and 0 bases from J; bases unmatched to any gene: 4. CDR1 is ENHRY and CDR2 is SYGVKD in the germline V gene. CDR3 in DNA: TGTGCCATCAGTGACGCGGGACAGCTGAACACTGAAGCTTTCTTT. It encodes CAISDAGQLNTEAFF.

CDR3 loop: CASSHRTYEQYF. The DNA of the CDR3 is TGTGCCAGCAGTCACAGAACCTACGAGCAGTACTTC. The rearrangement links TRBV11-1 to TRBJ2-7; D remains unclear. Germline V gene data show CDR1 as SGHAT and CDR2 as FQDESV (reference sequence). Trimming left V 6 bases short and J 2 bases short, with 8 bases between. This CDR3 contains 12 residues.

The CDR3 coding sequence is TGTGCCAGCAGCTTAGTGCTAGCGCGGAACGAGCAGTACTTC. As protein: CASSLVLARNEQYF. The chain recombines TRBV7-8 with TRBJ2-7, with D perhaps TRBD2 (6 bases). The germline CDR1 and CDR2 sequences are SGHVS and FQNEAQ. The CDR3 loop spans 14 amino acids. Trimming stripped 1 base from V and 5 bases from J, with 12 bases between. The entire variable domain, with the rest obtained from reference TRBV7-8 and TRBJ2-7, is as follows: GAGVSQSPRYKVAKRGQDVALRCDPISGHVSLFWYQQALGQGPEFLTYFQNEAQLDKSGLPSDRFFAERPEGSVSTLKIQRTQQEDSAVYLCASSLVLARNEQYFGPGTRLTVT.

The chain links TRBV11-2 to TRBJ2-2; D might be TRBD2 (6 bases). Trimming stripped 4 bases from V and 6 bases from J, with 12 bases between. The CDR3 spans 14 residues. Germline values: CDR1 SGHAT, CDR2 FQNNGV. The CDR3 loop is CASSSEGFPGELFF. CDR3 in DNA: TGTGCCAGCAGCTCGGAGGGCTTCCCCGGGGAGCTGTTTTTT.

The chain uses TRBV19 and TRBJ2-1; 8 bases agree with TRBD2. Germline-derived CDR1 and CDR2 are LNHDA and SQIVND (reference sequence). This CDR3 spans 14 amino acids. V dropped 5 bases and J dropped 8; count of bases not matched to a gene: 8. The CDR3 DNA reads TGTGCCAGTAGTCCCGGGAGGGCCGGGTATGAGCAGTTCTTC. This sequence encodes CASSPGRAGYEQFF. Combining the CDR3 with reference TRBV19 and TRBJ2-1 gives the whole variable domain DGGITQSPKYLFRKEGQNVTLSCEQNLNHDAMYWYRQDPGQGLRLIYYSQIVNDFQKGDIAEGYSVSREKKESFPLTVTSAQKNPTAFYLCASSPGRAGYEQFFGPGTRLTVL.

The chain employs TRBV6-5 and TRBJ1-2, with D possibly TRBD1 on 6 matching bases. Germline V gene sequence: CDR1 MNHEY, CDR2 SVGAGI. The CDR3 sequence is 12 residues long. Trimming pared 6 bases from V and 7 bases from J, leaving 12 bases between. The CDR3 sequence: CASRRTGFGYTF. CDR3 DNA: TGTGCCAGCAGAAGAACAGGGTTTGGCTACACCTTC.

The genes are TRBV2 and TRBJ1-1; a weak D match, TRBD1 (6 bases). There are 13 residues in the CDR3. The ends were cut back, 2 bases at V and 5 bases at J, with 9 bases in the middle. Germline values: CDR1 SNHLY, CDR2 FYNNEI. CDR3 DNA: TGTGCCAGCAGTGAATGGCAGGGGACTGAAGCTTTCTTT. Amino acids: CASSEWQGTEAFF.

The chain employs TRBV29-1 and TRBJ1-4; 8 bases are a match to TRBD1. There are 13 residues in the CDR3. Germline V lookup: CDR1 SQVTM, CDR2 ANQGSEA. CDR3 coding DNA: TGCAGTGTCCCAGGGGGCGAAGGGGAAAAACTGTTTTTT. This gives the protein CSVPGGEGEKLFF.

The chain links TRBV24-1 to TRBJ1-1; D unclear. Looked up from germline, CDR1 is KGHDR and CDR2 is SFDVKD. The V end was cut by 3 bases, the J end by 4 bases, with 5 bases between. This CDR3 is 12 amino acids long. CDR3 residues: CATSDLRTEAFF. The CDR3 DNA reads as TGTGCCACCAGTGATCTTCGCACTGAAGCTTTCTTT.

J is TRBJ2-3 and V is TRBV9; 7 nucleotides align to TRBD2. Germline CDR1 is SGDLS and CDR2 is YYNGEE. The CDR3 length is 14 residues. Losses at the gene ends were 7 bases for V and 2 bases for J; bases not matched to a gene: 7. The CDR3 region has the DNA TGTGCCAGCGGTGGGGGAGGGCCCACAGATACGCAGTATTTT. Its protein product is CASGGGGPTDTQYF.

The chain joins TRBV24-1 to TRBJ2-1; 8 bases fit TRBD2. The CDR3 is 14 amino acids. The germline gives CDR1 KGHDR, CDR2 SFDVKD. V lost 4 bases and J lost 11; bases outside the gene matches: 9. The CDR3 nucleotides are TGTGCCACCAGTGACCCCGGGAGGGGAGGTAAGCAGTTCTTC. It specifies CATSDPGRGGKQFF.

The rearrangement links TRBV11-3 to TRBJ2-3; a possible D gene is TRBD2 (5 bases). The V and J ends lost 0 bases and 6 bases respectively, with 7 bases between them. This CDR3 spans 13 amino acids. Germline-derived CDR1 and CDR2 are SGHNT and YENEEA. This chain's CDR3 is CASSLDPGDTQYF. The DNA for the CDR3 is TGTGCCAGCAGCTTAGATCCGGGGGATACGCAGTATTTT.

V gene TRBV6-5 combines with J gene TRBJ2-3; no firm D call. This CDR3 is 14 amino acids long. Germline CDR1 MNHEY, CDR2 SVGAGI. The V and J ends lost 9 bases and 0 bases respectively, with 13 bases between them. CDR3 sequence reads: CASIREASTDTQYF. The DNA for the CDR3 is TGTGCCAGTATAAGAGAGGCCAGCACAGATACGCAGTATTTT.

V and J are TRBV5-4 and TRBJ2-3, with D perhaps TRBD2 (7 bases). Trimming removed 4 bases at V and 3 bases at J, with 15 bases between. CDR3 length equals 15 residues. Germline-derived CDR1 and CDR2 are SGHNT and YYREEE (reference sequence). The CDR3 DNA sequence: TGTGCCAGCAGCCGAACGGGGGGCGCGACAGATACGCAGTATTTT. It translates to CASSRTGGATDTQYF.

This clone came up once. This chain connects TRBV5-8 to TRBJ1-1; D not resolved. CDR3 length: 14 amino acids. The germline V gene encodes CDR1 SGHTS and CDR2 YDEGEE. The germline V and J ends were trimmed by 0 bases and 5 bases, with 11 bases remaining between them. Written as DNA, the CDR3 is TGTGCCAGCAGCTTGGCCGTGGAGTGGACTGAAGCTTTCTTT. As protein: CASSLAVEWTEAFF. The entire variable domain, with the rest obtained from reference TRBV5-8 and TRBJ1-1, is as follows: EAGVTQSPTHLIKTRGQQATLRCSPISGHTSVYWYQQALGLGLQFLLWYDEGEERNRGNFPPRFSGRQFPNYSSELNVNALELEDSALYLCASSLAVEWTEAFFGQGTRLTVV.

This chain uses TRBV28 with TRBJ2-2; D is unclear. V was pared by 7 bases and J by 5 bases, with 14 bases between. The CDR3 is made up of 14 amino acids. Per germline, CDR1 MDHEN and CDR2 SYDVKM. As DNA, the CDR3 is TGTGCCAGCATTGACGGGTTCTTTACCGGGGAGCTGTTTTTT. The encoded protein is CASIDGFFTGELFF.

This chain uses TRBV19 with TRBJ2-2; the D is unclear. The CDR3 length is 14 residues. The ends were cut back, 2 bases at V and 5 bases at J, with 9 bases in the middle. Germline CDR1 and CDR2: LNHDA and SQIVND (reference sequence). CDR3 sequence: CASSIQRLTGELFF. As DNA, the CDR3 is TGTGCCAGTAGTATACAGCGTTTAACCGGGGAGCTGTTTTTT.

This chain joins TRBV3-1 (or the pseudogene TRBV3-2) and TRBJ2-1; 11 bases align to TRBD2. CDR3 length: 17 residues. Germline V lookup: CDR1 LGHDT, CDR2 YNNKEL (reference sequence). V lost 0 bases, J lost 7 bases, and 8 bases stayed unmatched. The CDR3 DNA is TGTGCCAGCAGCCAAGAGGGTAGCGGGAGGGCCGGGAATGAGCAGTTCTTC. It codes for CASSQEGSGRAGNEQFF.